The next 27 T cell receptor beta chains were all read from a single sample in a study of cytomegalovirus exposure and HLA in healthy donors. Primers: 60 Vbeta forward and 13 Jbeta reverse. This table comes from immunoSEQ multiplex PCR, and its TCRdb copy is limited to in-frame clones, with some not included. The sample includes roughly 200,000 clones, approximately 80% of them seen just once. The specimen was PBMCs. The receptors come from a man aged 60 to 69 in good health and CMV-seronegative.

A few counts support this clone. The genes are TRBV7-2 and TRBJ2-1, with D possibly matching TRBD2 (5 bases). CDR3 length: 15 amino acids. V was trimmed by 2 bases and J by 2 bases, leaving 10 bases between them. Germline values: CDR1 SGHTA, CDR2 FQGNSA. This chain's CDR3 is CASSLRLPTYNEQFF. CDR3 in DNA: TGTGCCAGCAGCTTACGACTACCTACCTACAATGAGCAGTTCTTC.

This clone was seen more than once but under ten times. CDR3 DNA: TGCGCCAGCAGCTCCCGACAGGGCTGGACTGAAGCTTTCTTT. Translated: CASSSRQGWTEAFF. The chain uses TRBV5-1 and TRBJ1-1, with 7 positions matching TRBD1. Per germline, CDR1 SGHRS and CDR2 YFSETQ. J lost 5 bases, V lost 3 bases, and 7 bases had no gene match. The CDR3 is 14 amino acids.

The rearrangement joins TRBV6-1 to TRBJ2-3; 9 nucleotides align to TRBD1. Germline V gene sequence: CDR1 MNHNS, CDR2 SASEGT. The J segment lost 3 bases and the V segment lost 8 bases, leaving 6 bases of the junction unmatched. The CDR3 contains 14 residues. The CDR3 here is CASGTGRGTDTQYF. The CDR3 DNA sequence: TGTGCCAGCGGGACAGGGCGAGGTACAGATACGCAGTATTTT.

V gene TRBV28 combines with J gene TRBJ2-3; the match to TRBD2 covers 9 bases. This CDR3 spans 16 amino acids. The junction had 14 bases not matched to a gene; V was cut back by 6 bases and J by 7 bases. Germline CDR1 MDHEN, CDR2 SYDVKM. The CDR3 loop is CASSPARAGGLNTQYF. CDR3 DNA sequence: TGTGCCAGCAGCCCAGCCAGGGCGGGGGGGTTAAATACGCAGTATTTT.

The chain uses TRBV5-1 and TRBJ1-1, with D perhaps matching TRBD1 (5 bases). This CDR3 is built from 16 residues. V was shortened by 4 bases and J by 0 bases, with 16 bases between the two germline ends. Germline values: CDR1 SGHRS, CDR2 YFSETQ. CDR3 residues: CASSLDPTGLNTEAFF. DNA for the CDR3: TGCGCCAGCAGCCTGGACCCTACAGGTCTGAACACTGAAGCTTTCTTT.

The CDR3 DNA is TGTGCCAGCACGTTGACAGGGGACGCTGGCTACACCTTC. It translates to CASTLTGDAGYTF. The chain couples TRBV6-1 to TRBJ1-2, with 8 nucleotides matching TRBD1. V lost 7 bases and J lost 7; bases outside the gene matches: 8. Germline-derived CDR1 and CDR2 are MNHNS and SASEGT. CDR3 length equals 13 residues.

Written as DNA, the CDR3 is TGTGCCAGTAGTATAGACAGAAAATCCTACAATGAGCAGTTCTTC. Amino acids: CASSIDRKSYNEQFF. The chain recombines TRBV19 with TRBJ2-1; D remains unclear. CDR3 length: 15 amino acids. Germline assignment: CDR1 LNHDA and CDR2 SQIVND (reference sequence). Deletions cut 0 bases from V and 1 base from J, with 7 bases between.

The J gene is TRBJ2-7, the V gene TRBV9; 7 positions match TRBD2. Trimming removed 7 bases from V and 2 bases from J; junction bases left unmatched: 6. The CDR3 has 13 residues. Germline V gene lookup returns CDR1 SGDLS and CDR2 YYNGEE. CDR3 DNA: TGTGCCAGCGGGGAGGGACCCGCCTACGAGCAGTACTTC. This encodes CASGEGPAYEQYF.

The chain couples TRBV7-2 to TRBJ1-1, with TRBD1 identical over 8 bases. Unmatched junction bases numbered 10, after V lost 5 bases and J lost 11 bases. CDR1 and CDR2 from the germline V gene are SGHTA and FQGNSA. The CDR3 length is 13 residues. Written as DNA, the CDR3 is TGTGCCAGCAGCATTTGGGAGGGACAGGAGGCTTTCTTT. Its translation: CASSIWEGQEAFF.

A few counts support this clone. This chain joins TRBV10-3 and TRBJ2-7; 10 positions agree with TRBD1. V trimming: 2 bases; J trimming: 2 bases; junction bases outside the gene matches: 0. The germline CDR1 and CDR2 sequences are ENHRY and SYGVKD. The CDR3 extends over 14 amino acids. The chain's CDR3 is CAISEGQGAYEQYF. CDR3 coding DNA: TGTGCCATCAGTGAGGGACAGGGGGCCTACGAGCAGTACTTC.

The genes are TRBV27 and TRBJ1-5, with a weak D call TRBD1 (6 bases). With 1 base removed from V and 0 bases from J, the gap between germline ends came to 16 bases. Germline loops: CDR1 MNHEY, CDR2 SMNVEV (reference sequence). The CDR3 contains 18 residues. The CDR3 sequence is CASSLWAMGGLSNQPQHF. The DNA of the CDR3 is TGTGCCAGCAGTTTATGGGCAATGGGGGGGCTTAGCAATCAGCCCCAGCATTTT.

This clone was detected once. The V and J genes are TRBV14 and TRBJ2-7; tentatively, D is TRBD2 (5 bases). CDR1 and CDR2 (germline): SGHDN, FVKESK. Trimming left V 7 bases short and J 2 bases short, with 18 bases between. CDR3 size: 15 residues. Written as DNA, the CDR3 is TGTGCCAGCACCCCCGCAGGCCTCGGGGCCTACGAGCAGTACTTC. Residues: CASTPAGLGAYEQYF.

This chain joins TRBV7-3 and TRBJ2-7, with a tentative D call TRBD2 (7 bases). CDR1 is SGHTA, CDR2 FQGTGA, per germline. The V and J ends lost 2 bases and 3 bases respectively, with 14 bases between them. The CDR3 has 15 amino acids. CDR3 region: CASSLEGGGFYEQYF. The CDR3 region has the DNA TGTGCCAGCAGCTTAGAGGGAGGGGGGTTCTACGAGCAGTACTTC.

This sequence joins TRBV2 and TRBJ2-7; D not resolved. The CDR3 covers 13 residues. V dropped 7 bases and J dropped 3 bases, with 13 bases sitting between them. Germline values: CDR1 SNHLY, CDR2 FYNNEI. The CDR3 DNA reads as TGTGCCAGCACCGACACGAAGGTCTACGAGCAGTACTTC. Its translation: CASTDTKVYEQYF.

The chain couples TRBV5-6 to TRBJ2-1; TRBD2 matches at 12 bases. Per the germline V gene, CDR1 is SGHDT and CDR2 is YYEEEE. This CDR3 has 16 residues. After removal of 4 bases from V and 1 base from J, the junction contained 3 bases not matched to a gene. The chain's CDR3 is CASSQGLAGSYNEQFF. The CDR3 nucleotides are TGTGCCAGCAGCCAGGGACTAGCGGGTTCCTACAATGAGCAGTTCTTC.

V usage is TRBV19 and J usage is TRBJ2-7, with TRBD2 as a possible D gene (6 bases). CDR3 size: 15 residues. From germline, CDR1 is LNHDA and CDR2 SQIVND (reference sequence). V lost 3 bases to trimming and J lost 7 bases, with 19 bases between them. The CDR3 DNA reads TGTGCCAGTAGTATTCCAGCGGCCGGAGGGTGGGAGCAGTACTTC. Translation gives CASSIPAAGGWEQYF.

The rearrangement joins TRBV28 to TRBJ1-2; TRBD1 aligns across 10 bases. Germline values: CDR1 MDHEN, CDR2 SYDVKM. This CDR3 has 14 amino acids. After removal of 4 bases from V and 8 bases from J, the junction contained 7 bases not matched to a gene. The CDR3 sequence is CASSSPGQGWGYTF. CDR3 nucleotide sequence: TGTGCCAGCAGTTCCCCGGGACAGGGGTGGGGCTACACCTTC.

The rearrangement joins TRBV7-9 to TRBJ2-7; D is unclear. In germline, CDR1 is SEHNR, CDR2 FQNEAQ (reference sequence). V shed 5 bases and J shed 10 bases, with 15 bases lying between them. This CDR3 spans 12 amino acids. For the CDR3, the DNA is TGTGCCAGCAGCGCTTCCGAACAGCCACAGTACTTC. It yields the protein CASSASEQPQYF. Complete variable domain (other parts from reference TRBV7-9 and TRBJ2-7): DTGVSQNPRHKITKRGQNVTFRCDPISEHNRLYWYRQTLGQGPEFLTYFQNEAQLEKSRLLSDRFSAERPKGSFSTLEIQRTEQGDSAMYLCASSASEQPQYFGPGTRLTVT.

The chain is built from TRBV2 and TRBJ2-7, with 10 bases identical to TRBD1. There are 16 residues in the CDR3. CDR1 is SNHLY, CDR2 FYNNEI, per germline. V gave up 6 bases and J gave up 0 bases; unmatched junction bases: 8. This CDR3 is CASRPVGQGVSYEQYF. CDR3 in DNA: TGTGCCAGCAGACCAGTAGGACAGGGGGTCTCCTACGAGCAGTACTTC.

Details on this clone: At one of its ends the junction is not consistent with the germline gene, which may arise from a read error. The genes are TRBV5-6 and TRBJ1-2, with TRBD1 matching over 8 bases. The CDR3 consists of 15 residues. Germline CDR1 and CDR2: SGHDT and YYEEEE. CDR3 coding DNA: TGTGCCAGCAGATTCCTAGGACAGGGCATCTATGGCTACCCCTTC. It specifies CASRFLGQGIYGYPF.

CDR3 DNA sequence: TGTGCCAGCAGCCTTAAGACAGCAACGAACACTGAAGCTTTCTTT. It encodes CASSLKTATNTEAFF. The chain couples TRBV5-4 to TRBJ1-1; the D gene is possibly TRBD1 (5 bases). Between the trimmed V and J ends, which lost 4 bases and 1 base, there was a span of 14 bases. Germline V gene sequence: CDR1 SGHNT, CDR2 YYREEE (reference sequence). The CDR3 sequence is 15 residues long.

The J gene is TRBJ1-1, the V gene TRBV30, with TRBD1 matching over 7 bases. The CDR3 contains 14 residues. Germline V gene sequence: CDR1 GTSNPN, CDR2 SVGIG (reference sequence). Unmatched junction bases numbered 4, after V lost 2 bases and J lost 1 base. The CDR3 protein is CAWSPRGPNTEAFF. The CDR3 DNA sequence: TGTGCCTGGAGTCCGAGGGGGCCGAACACTGAAGCTTTCTTT.

This chain uses TRBV7-2 with TRBJ2-3, with 8 bases that match TRBD2. From germline, CDR1 is SGHTA and CDR2 FQGNSA. This CDR3 comprises 16 residues. The junction had 5 bases not matched to a gene; V was cut back by 1 base and J by 2 bases. Written as DNA, the CDR3 is TGTGCCAGCAGCTTAGGTCCAGCGGGAGCCACAGATACGCAGTATTTT. Translation: CASSLGPAGATDTQYF.

The chain recombines TRBV28 with TRBJ1-4; D gene unclear. V lost 11 bases to trimming and J lost 8 bases, with 18 bases between them. From germline, CDR1 is MDHEN and CDR2 SYDVKM. This CDR3 is built from 13 residues. This CDR3 reads CASSRIGREKLFF. The CDR3 coding sequence is TGTGCCTCCTCGCGGATCGGAAGGGAAAAACTGTTTTTT.

The chain joins TRBV5-6 to TRBJ1-2; 7 bases fit TRBD1. With 3 bases clipped from V and 1 base from J, the junction kept 9 bases outside the gene matches. The CDR3 is made up of 16 amino acids. Germline CDR1 is SGHDT and CDR2 is YYEEEE. CDR3 residues: CASSWGTGAVNYGYTF. The CDR3 nucleotides are TGTGCCAGCAGCTGGGGTACAGGGGCGGTTAACTATGGCTACACCTTC. Supplemented by reference TRBV5-6 and TRBJ1-2, the full variable domain reads DAGVTQSPTHLIKTRGQQVTLRCSPKSGHDTVSWYQQALGQGPQFIFQYYEEEERQRGNFPDRFSGHQFPNYSSELNVNALLLGDSALYLCASSWGTGAVNYGYTFGSGTRLTVV.

This chain links TRBV7-2 with TRBJ2-3; 12 bases line up with TRBD2. The germline CDR1 and CDR2 sequences are SGHTA and FQGNSA. The CDR3 totals 17 residues. Trimming at V came to 8 bases and at J to 5 bases, leaving 14 bases not matched to a gene. The CDR3 reads CASEGGLAGTQGDTQYF. CDR3 DNA: TGTGCCAGCGAGGGAGGACTAGCGGGAACTCAGGGAGATACGCAGTATTTT.

The chain links TRBV5-1 to TRBJ2-6; 7 bases are a match to TRBD1. The CDR3 is 19 residues long. From germline, CDR1 is SGHRS and CDR2 YFSETQ. With 4 bases clipped from V and 1 base from J, the junction kept 14 bases outside the gene matches. CDR3 region: CASSLLQGTSWSGANVLTF. The CDR3 coding sequence is TGCGCCAGCAGCCTATTACAGGGGACCTCTTGGTCTGGGGCCAACGTCCTGACTTTC.